This T cell receptor beta chain was found in a study of tumor-infiltrating lymphocytes in primary liver carcinoma. Study at large: Surgery removed the patients' primary liver carcinoma. Yields of productive TCRbeta reads ranged from roughly 3.5 to 7.13 million per sample and were similar across tissue types. Study conclusions and caveats: Tumor-adjacent and tumor-blood pairs showed less overlap than tumor region pairs. Blood trailed tumors significantly in top-250-clone fraction (p = 0.039).

For this clonotype: Its antigen is undetermined. Relative to the germline gene, one junction end is altered; a read error may explain this.

Both blood RNA, taken from unsorted whole blood, and germline DNA were extracted. A constant-region primer primed TCR beta cDNA synthesis from 450 to 550 ng of total RNA. Amplification in three nested multiplex PCR rounds with slightly modified ARM-PCR gave rise to TCR beta libraries. Rounds one and two of PCR, each of roughly 10 cycles, were primed with TRBV1-TRBV30 forward primers and a C-beta reverse primer. TCRdb re-called the multiplex PCR reads through MiXCR, storing one row per CDR3 protein. The sample lists approximately 300,000 distinct CDR3 sequences, about 60% seen once, with 9% in the top ten. CDR1 is ENHRY, CDR2 SYGVKD, per germline. The CDR3 extends over 15 amino acids.

Material for sequencing was peripheral blood. This clonotype was sampled from a man aged 35-49 years with primary liver carcinoma and hepatitis B virus infection. The gene calls are TRBV10-3 and TRBJ1-1, with no clear D. CDR3 protein: CVISDEGTANSEAFF. CDR3 sequence (DNA): TGTGTCATCAGTGACGAGGGAACGGCGAACAGTGAAGCTTTCTTT.